This T cell receptor (beta chain) was observed in a study of blood T cell repertoires in COVID-19. Study in general: In each case, the material was cDNA or gDNA derived from T cells, B-cell-depleted T cells, or PBMCs.

Clones were sequenced by immunoSEQ multiplex PCR, and TCRdb holds only the in-frame ones, with some missing. The sample contains fewer than 300,000 clones, 91% of which appear only once. Germline V lookup: CDR1 SGHTA, CDR2 FQGNSA. CDR3 length equals 15 residues. Trimming removed 2 bases from V and 2 bases from J; junction bases left unmatched: 4. One Seattle source followed patients from active infection through their disease course. The origin of this receptor is a person under 35 with COVID-19, enrolled during active disease. This chain joins TRBV7-2 and TRBJ2-3, with TRBD2 identical over 7 bases. Sequencing input: peripheral blood. Written as DNA, the CDR3 is TGTGCCAGCAGCTTATCCGGGAGGAACACAGATACGCAGTATTTT. Translation: CASSLSGRNTDTQYF.